This TCR beta chain was recovered during a study of Tregs in tolerant kidney transplant recipients. Regarding the study as a whole: Activated donor B cell expansion appeared to reveal the most relevant donor-specific TCRbeta repertoire.

This clone turned up a few times. Its target is not known. Sequenced by immunoSEQ multiplex PCR; TCRdb stores in-frame clones only, minus some. The profile shows about 240,000 clones, about 80% of them singletons. Thawed PBMCs were FACS-sorted into unstimulated CD4+CD25+CD127- regulatory T cells, CD4+CD25- non-regulatory cells, CD4 and CD8 cells. Material: CD4+ T cells from blood. The receptor comes from a human donor in good health.

CDR3 bases: TGTGCCAGTAGTACGGGACTAGCGGGAGCGTTTGAGACCCAGTACTTC. Its protein product is CASSTGLAGAFETQYF. This chain uses TRBV19 with TRBJ2-5, with 14 bases aligning to TRBD2. With 4 bases clipped from V and 5 bases from J, the junction kept 6 bases outside the gene matches. From germline, CDR1 is LNHDA and CDR2 SQIVND (reference sequence). CDR3 length equals 16 residues. The complete variable domain, with remaining parts taken from reference TRBV19 and TRBJ2-5, reads DGGITQSPKYLFRKEGQNVTLSCEQNLNHDAMYWYRQDPGQGLRLIYYSQIVNDFQKGDIAEGYSVSREKKESFPLTVTSAQKNPTAFYLCASSTGLAGAFETQYFGPGTRLLVL.